The source of this T cell receptor beta chain is a study of cytomegalovirus exposure and HLA in healthy donors. Whole-study context: Of roughly 400 genotyped donors, around 76% clustered with self-reported Caucasian donors.

Remarks on this clone: Its antigen is undetermined.

Findings and limits, study-wide: A later analysis revealed that TCR association rates differed between HLA loci, peaking at DRB1 and bottoming out at HLA-C.

Regarding donors, all were healthy bone marrow donors. PCR amplification relied on 60 Vbeta primers (plus 13 Jbeta primers). Measured with immunoSEQ multiplex PCR; TCRdb has only the in-frame clones, and not every one. The table has around 150,000 clones, over 55% seen once. Per the germline V gene, CDR1 is ENHRY and CDR2 is SYGVKD. V lost 5 bases and J lost 0; bases outside the gene matches: 4. This CDR3 contains 16 residues. The clonotype comes from a man aged 40-49 years in good health and CMV-seronegative. The rearrangement joins TRBV10-3 to TRBJ1-5, with 10 bases fitting TRBD1. Sequences were obtained from PBMCs. As DNA, the CDR3 is TGTGCCATCAGTCGGGACAGGGGCTATAGCAATCAGCCCCAGCATTTT. As protein: CAISRDRGYSNQPQHF.